This T cell receptor (beta chain) was sequenced for a study of cytomegalovirus exposure and HLA in healthy donors. Study details: In an earlier analysis, 95 million to 140 million unique TCR beta sequences were found from some 200 million T cells.

PCR involved 60 Vbeta and 13 Jbeta primers. The protocol was immunoSEQ multiplex PCR, while the TCRdb copy is restricted to in-frame clones and leaves out a portion. The sample includes some 95,000 clones, 75% to 85% seen only once; the top ten take 4.5% to 6%. Trimming took 5 bases from V and 0 from J, leaving 16 bases between them. The CDR3 is 16 residues long. Germline CDR1 SGHAT, CDR2 FQDESV (reference sequence). Healthy donors of bone marrow made up the group. This clonotype was sampled from a woman aged 40 to 50 in good health and CMV-seronegative. Sequenced input: PBMCs. This chain connects TRBV11-1 to TRBJ2-5; a possible D gene is TRBD1 (8 bases). Here the CDR3 DNA reads TGTGCCAGCAGCACAGGACAGGGAGGGTACCAAGAGACCCAGTACTTC. It is translated as CASSTGQGGYQETQYF.